This T cell receptor (beta chain) was profiled in a study of cytomegalovirus exposure and HLA in healthy donors. Broader study findings: Researchers reported in a later analysis that a missense DCLRE1C variant was tied to TCR beta V- and J-gene trimming. A previous analysis found most TCR beta V segments productive roughly 87% or roughly 30% of the time. The Asian-associated ancestry cluster reportedly had fewer N-insertions than the approximately 670-donor mean in a later analysis.

Use of 60 Vbeta and 13 Jbeta primers characterized the PCR. Using immunoSEQ multiplex PCR, the repertoire was profiled, and TCRdb retains in-frame clones only, with some absent. The repertoire consists of some 190,000 clones, with roughly 74% occurring once and the leading ten covering approximately 2.6%. Remarks on this clone: Its antigen is still unknown.

This receptor was taken from a female donor in good health and CMV-seronegative. The sequenced sample was PBMCs.

The CDR3 nucleotides read TGTGCCTGGAACTTTGCGAACACTGAAGCTTTCTTT. Its translation is CAWNFANTEAFF. The genes are TRBV30 and TRBJ1-1; D uncertain. The V gene's germline CDR1 is GTSNPN and CDR2 SVGIG (reference sequence). The V gene lost 4 bases and the J gene lost 1 base, with 7 bases spanning the gap. This CDR3 region has 12 residues.